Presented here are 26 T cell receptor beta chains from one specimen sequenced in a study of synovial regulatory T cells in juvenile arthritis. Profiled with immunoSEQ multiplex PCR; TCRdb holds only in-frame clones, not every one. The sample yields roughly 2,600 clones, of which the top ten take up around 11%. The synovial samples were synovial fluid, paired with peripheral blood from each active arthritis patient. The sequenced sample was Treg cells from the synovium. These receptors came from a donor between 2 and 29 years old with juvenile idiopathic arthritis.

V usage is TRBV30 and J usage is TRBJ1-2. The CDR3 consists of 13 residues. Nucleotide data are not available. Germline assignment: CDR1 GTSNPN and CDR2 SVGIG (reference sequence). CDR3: CAWARVLFDGYTF.

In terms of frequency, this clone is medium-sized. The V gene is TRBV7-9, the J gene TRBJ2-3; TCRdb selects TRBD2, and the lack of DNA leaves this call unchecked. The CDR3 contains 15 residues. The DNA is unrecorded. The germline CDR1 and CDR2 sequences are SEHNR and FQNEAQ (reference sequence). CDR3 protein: CASSSGLAGVDTQYF.

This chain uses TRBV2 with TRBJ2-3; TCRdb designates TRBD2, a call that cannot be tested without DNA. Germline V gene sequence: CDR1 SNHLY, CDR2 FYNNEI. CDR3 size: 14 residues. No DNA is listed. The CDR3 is CASSVAGDPDTQYF.

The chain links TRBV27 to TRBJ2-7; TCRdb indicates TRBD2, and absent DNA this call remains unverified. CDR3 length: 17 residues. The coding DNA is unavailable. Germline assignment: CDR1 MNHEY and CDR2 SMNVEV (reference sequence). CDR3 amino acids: CASSLGSGGVGAYEQYF.

This CDR3 reads CASSPGREGSTEAFF. The rearrangement joins TRBV18 to TRBJ1-1. The CDR3 sequence is 15 residues long. No DNA appears here. CDR1 KGHSH and CDR2 LQKENI come from the germline V gene.

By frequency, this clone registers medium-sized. CDR3: CASSYIGLNTEAFF. The chain joins TRBV6-5 to TRBJ1-1. The CDR3 runs 14 residues. DNA was not recorded. Germline-derived CDR1 and CDR2 are MNHEY and SVGAGI.

This CDR3 is CSARNNEKLFF. V and J are TRBV20-1 and TRBJ1-4. Germline CDR1 is DFQATT and CDR2 is SNEGSKA (reference sequence). The CDR3 extends over 11 amino acids. The coding DNA is unavailable.

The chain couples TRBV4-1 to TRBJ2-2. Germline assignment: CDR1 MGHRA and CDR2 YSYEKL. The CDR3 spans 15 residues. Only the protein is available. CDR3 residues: CASTTGRGITGELFF.

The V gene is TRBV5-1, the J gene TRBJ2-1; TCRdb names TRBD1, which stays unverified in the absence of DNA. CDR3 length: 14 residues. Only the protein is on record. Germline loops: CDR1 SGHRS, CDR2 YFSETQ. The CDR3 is CASSLAGDSNEQFF.

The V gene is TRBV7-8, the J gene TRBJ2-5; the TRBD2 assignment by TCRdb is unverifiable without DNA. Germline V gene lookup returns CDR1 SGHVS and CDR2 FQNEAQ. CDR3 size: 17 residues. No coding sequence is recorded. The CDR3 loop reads CASSLIRGGNNQETQYF.

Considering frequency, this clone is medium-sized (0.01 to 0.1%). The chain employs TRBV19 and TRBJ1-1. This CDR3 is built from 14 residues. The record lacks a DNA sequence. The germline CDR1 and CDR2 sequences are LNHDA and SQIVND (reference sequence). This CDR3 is CASTRTGMNTEAFF.

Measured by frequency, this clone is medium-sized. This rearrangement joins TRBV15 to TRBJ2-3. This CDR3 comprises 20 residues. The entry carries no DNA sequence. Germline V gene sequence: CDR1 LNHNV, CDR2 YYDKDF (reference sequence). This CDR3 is CATSRDDPRSGRPSTDTQYF.

Here the CDR3 reads CASSLGGLAGGRSYNEQFF. The chain has TRBV5-4 and TRBJ2-1; TCRdb's D call, TRBD2, is unchecked because there is no DNA. The CDR3 spans 19 residues. DNA is not recorded here. Germline loops: CDR1 SGHNT, CDR2 YYREEE (reference sequence).

The CDR3 here is CASSPRGATYGYTF. The chain joins TRBV9 to TRBJ1-2. From germline, CDR1 is SGDLS and CDR2 YYNGEE. This CDR3 has 14 amino acids. A DNA sequence was not provided.

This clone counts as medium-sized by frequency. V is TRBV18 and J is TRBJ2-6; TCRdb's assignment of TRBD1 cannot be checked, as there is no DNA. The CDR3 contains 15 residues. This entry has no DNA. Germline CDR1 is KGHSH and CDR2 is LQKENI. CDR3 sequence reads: CASSLEWGWANVLTF.

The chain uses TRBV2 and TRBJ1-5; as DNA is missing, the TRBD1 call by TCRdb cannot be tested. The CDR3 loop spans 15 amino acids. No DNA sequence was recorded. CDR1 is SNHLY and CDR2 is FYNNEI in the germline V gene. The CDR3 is CASSPGTGGNQPQHF.

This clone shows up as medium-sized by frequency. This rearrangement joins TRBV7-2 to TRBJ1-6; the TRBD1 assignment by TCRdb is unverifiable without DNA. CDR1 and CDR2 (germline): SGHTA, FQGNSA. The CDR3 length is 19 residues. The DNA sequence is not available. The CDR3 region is CASSHPWGQPGQHNSPLHF.

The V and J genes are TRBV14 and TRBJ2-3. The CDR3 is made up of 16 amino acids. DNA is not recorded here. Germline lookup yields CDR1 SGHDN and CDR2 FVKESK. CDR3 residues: CASSQEVLLSTDTQYF.

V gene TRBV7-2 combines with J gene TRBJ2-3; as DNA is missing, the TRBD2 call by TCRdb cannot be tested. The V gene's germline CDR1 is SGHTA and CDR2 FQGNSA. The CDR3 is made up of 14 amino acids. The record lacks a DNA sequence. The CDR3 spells CASSLATSGNTQYF.

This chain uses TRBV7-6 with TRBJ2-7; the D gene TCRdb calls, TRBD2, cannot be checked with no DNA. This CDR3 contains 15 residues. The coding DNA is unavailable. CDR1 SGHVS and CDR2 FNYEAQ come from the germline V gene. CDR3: CASSTGGLAVGEQYF.

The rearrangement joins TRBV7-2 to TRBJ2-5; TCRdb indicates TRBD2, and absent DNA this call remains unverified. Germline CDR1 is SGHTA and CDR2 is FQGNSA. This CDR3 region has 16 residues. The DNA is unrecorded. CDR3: CASSWSGGSGEGTQYF.

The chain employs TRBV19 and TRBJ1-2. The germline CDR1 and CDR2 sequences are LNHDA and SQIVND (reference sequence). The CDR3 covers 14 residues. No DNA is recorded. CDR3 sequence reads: CASSIPGANYGYTF.

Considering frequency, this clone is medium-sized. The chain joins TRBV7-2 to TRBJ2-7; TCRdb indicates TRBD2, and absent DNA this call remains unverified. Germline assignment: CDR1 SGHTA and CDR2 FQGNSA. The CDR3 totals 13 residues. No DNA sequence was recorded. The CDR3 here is CASSPHSGYEQYF.

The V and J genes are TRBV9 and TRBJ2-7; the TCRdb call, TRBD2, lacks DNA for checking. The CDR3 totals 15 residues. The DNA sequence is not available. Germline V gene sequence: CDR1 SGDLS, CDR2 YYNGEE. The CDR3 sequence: CASSVGGSVAYEQYF.

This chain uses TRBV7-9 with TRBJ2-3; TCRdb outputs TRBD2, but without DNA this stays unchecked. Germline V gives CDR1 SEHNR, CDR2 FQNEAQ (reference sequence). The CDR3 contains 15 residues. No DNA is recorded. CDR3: CASSLVAGYTDTQYF.

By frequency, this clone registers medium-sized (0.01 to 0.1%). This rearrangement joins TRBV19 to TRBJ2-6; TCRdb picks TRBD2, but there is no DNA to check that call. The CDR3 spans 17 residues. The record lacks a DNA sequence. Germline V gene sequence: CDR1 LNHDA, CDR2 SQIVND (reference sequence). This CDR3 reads CASSIDGRGSGANVLTF.